Presented here are 19 T cell receptor beta chains from one specimen sequenced in a study of cytomegalovirus exposure and HLA in healthy donors. PCR employed 60 Vbeta and 13 Jbeta primers. Assay: immunoSEQ multiplex PCR; the TCRdb copy retains only in-frame clones and omits some. The data contain more than 130,000 clones, 70% to 80% of them singletons. The sample was PBMCs. The receptors here all came from a woman in her 50s in good health and CMV-seronegative.

The V call is TRBV5-4, the J call TRBJ2-7; 7 nucleotides match TRBD1. The V gene's germline CDR1 is SGHNT and CDR2 YYREEE (reference sequence). V lost 3 bases and J lost 1; bases outside the gene matches: 7. This CDR3 spans 15 amino acids. The CDR3 spells CASSSGQANSYEQYF. The CDR3 DNA sequence: TGTGCCAGCAGCTCCGGACAGGCTAATTCCTACGAGCAGTACTTC.

V usage is TRBV30 and J usage is TRBJ2-5; a weak D match, TRBD1 (6 bases). The CDR3 consists of 18 residues. CDR1 is GTSNPN, CDR2 SVGIG, per germline (reference sequence). Trimming pared 2 bases from V and 5 bases from J, leaving 27 bases between. CDR3 nucleotides: TGTGCCTGGAGTCTACCCGGGCGGTGGGGGCTCTCTTCCGAGACCCAGTACTTC. Its translation is CAWSLPGRWGLSSETQYF. The full variable domain, with the rest looked up from reference TRBV30 and TRBJ2-5, is SQTIHQWPATLVQPVGSPLSLECTVEGTSNPNLYWYRQAAGRGLQLLFYSVGIGQISSEVPQNLSASRPQDRQFILSSKKLLLSDSGFYLCAWSLPGRWGLSSETQYFGPGTRLLVL.

The chain employs TRBV7-2 and TRBJ1-3; D gene uncertain. Germline loops: CDR1 SGHTA, CDR2 FQGNSA. The CDR3 is 15 residues long. V was trimmed by 2 bases and J by 2 bases, leaving 10 bases between them. The CDR3 sequence: CASSLSITAGNTIYF. The CDR3 DNA sequence: TGTGCCAGCAGCTTAAGCATAACGGCTGGAAACACCATATATTTT.

CDR3 coding DNA: TGCAGTGCAACCAGTTCAGATACGCAGTATTTT. Its protein is CSATSSDTQYF. The chain has TRBV20-1 and TRBJ2-3; no definite D call. This CDR3 is built from 11 residues. The V gene lost 6 bases and the J gene lost 4 bases, with 8 bases spanning the gap. The germline V gene encodes CDR1 DFQATT and CDR2 SNEGSKA (reference sequence).

The rearrangement uses TRBV29-1 and TRBJ2-1; 8 bases map to TRBD2. The CDR3 loop spans 14 amino acids. Trimming took 6 bases from V and 2 from J; bases not matched to a gene: 6. Germline V CDR1 and CDR2: SQVTM, ANQGSEA. The chain's CDR3 is CSVIAGSTYNEQFF. CDR3 nucleotide sequence: TGCAGCGTCATAGCGGGGAGCACCTACAATGAGCAGTTCTTC.

This chain joins TRBV30 and TRBJ2-1; D remains unclear. The CDR3 runs to 15 residues. Between the trimmed V and J ends, which lost 2 bases and 0 bases, there was a span of 11 bases. The germline CDR1 and CDR2 sequences are GTSNPN and SVGIG (reference sequence). The CDR3 nucleotides are TGTGCCTGGAGTCCCACTGCCGGCTCCTACAATGAGCAGTTCTTC. It yields the protein CAWSPTAGSYNEQFF.

The chain joins TRBV2 to TRBJ2-1, with 14 bases fitting TRBD2. The CDR3 is made up of 14 amino acids. With V trimmed by 9 bases and J by 6 bases, 4 bases remained unmatched. Germline V gives CDR1 SNHLY, CDR2 FYNNEI. Here the CDR3 reads CASGTSGGANEQFF. The CDR3 bases are TGTGCCAGTGGGACTAGCGGGGGAGCCAATGAGCAGTTCTTC.

The chain couples TRBV19 to TRBJ1-5; 7 bases agree with TRBD1. This CDR3 spans 18 amino acids. J lost 2 bases, V lost 1 base, and 11 bases had no gene match. The germline CDR1 and CDR2 sequences are LNHDA and SQIVND (reference sequence). Here the CDR3 DNA reads TGTGCCAGTAGTATAGGTTTCACGACAGGGTTTCGCAATCAGCCCCAGCATTTT. Translated, it gives CASSIGFTTGFRNQPQHF.

The genes are TRBV7-9 and TRBJ1-1, with 7 positions matching TRBD1. The length of the CDR3 is 12 residues. The J segment lost 6 bases and the V segment lost 5 bases, leaving 3 bases of the junction unmatched. CDR1 and CDR2 (germline): SEHNR, FQNEAQ (reference sequence). Written as DNA, the CDR3 is TGTGCCAGCAGCCGACAGGGTGCTGAAGCTTTCTTT. Its translation: CASSRQGAEAFF. Variable domain in full (rest from reference TRBV7-9 and TRBJ1-1): DTGVSQNPRHKITKRGQNVTFRCDPISEHNRLYWYRQTLGQGPEFLTYFQNEAQLEKSRLLSDRFSAERPKGSFSTLEIQRTEQGDSAMYLCASSRQGAEAFFGQGTRLTVV.

The chain is built from TRBV11-2 and TRBJ2-7; 11 bases agree with TRBD2. The V gene end was trimmed by 5 bases and the J gene end by 1 base; junction bases not matched to a gene: 4. The CDR3 totals 15 residues. Germline loops: CDR1 SGHAT, CDR2 FQNNGV. This CDR3 is CASSRTSGGSYEQYF. In DNA, the CDR3 is TGTGCCAGCAGCCGCACTAGCGGGGGTTCCTACGAGCAGTACTTC.

V is TRBV15 and J is TRBJ1-1; possibly TRBD1 for D (5 bases). V was pared by 4 bases and J by 4 bases, with 13 bases between. This CDR3 has 14 residues. Germline CDR1 is LNHNV and CDR2 is YYDKDF (reference sequence). This chain's CDR3 is CATSKGVSGTEAFF. The CDR3 nucleotides read TGTGCCACCAGCAAAGGGGTTTCGGGCACTGAAGCTTTCTTT.

This clone was observed a handful of times. The chain carries TRBV29-1 and TRBJ2-1; TRBD2 aligns across 8 bases. From germline, CDR1 is SQVTM and CDR2 ANQGSEA. The CDR3 extends over 14 amino acids. Losses at the gene ends were 2 bases for V and 3 bases for J; bases not matched to a gene: 3. The DNA for the CDR3 is TGCAGCGTTGAAAGGCGGGAGGACTACAATGAGCAGTTCTTC. It codes for CSVERREDYNEQFF.

The chain recombines TRBV29-1 with TRBJ1-1, with a weak D call TRBD1 (5 bases). The length of the CDR3 is 14 residues. The germline V gene encodes CDR1 SQVTM and CDR2 ANQGSEA. Deletions cut 3 bases from V and 4 bases from J, with 15 bases between. The CDR3 DNA reads TGCAGCGTTGATTCTGGGGGGGTGGCCACTGAAGCTTTCTTT. Protein: CSVDSGGVATEAFF.

The J gene is TRBJ1-6, the V gene TRBV6-4; tentatively, D is TRBD1 (5 bases). This CDR3 contains 15 residues. CDR1 is MRHNA, CDR2 SNTAGT, per germline. The ends were cut back, 3 bases at V and 10 bases at J, with 16 bases in the middle. Here the CDR3 reads CASSESGVVFSPLHF. For the CDR3, the DNA is TGTGCCAGCAGTGAGTCGGGGGTCGTTTTCTCACCCCTCCACTTT.

This sequence joins TRBV7-9 and TRBJ1-4; D is uncertain. The CDR3 totals 15 residues. Germline V gives CDR1 SEHNR, CDR2 FQNEAQ (reference sequence). Deletions cut 1 base from V and 4 bases from J, with 10 bases between. CDR3 region: CASSLEGLRNEKLFF. CDR3 in DNA: TGTGCCAGCAGCTTAGAAGGACTGCGTAATGAAAAACTGTTTTTT.

The chain has TRBV10-3 and TRBJ1-3; no firm D call. Trimming pared 4 bases from V and 1 base from J, leaving 11 bases between. The CDR3 runs 15 residues. The germline V gene encodes CDR1 ENHRY and CDR2 SYGVKD. CDR3 nucleotide sequence: TGTGCCATCAGTGCGATGGGAGCTTCTGGAAACACCATATATTTT. Amino acid sequence: CAISAMGASGNTIYF.

The chain combines TRBV4-2 with TRBJ1-1; D is possibly TRBD1 (5 bases). Trimming took off 2 bases at V and 1 base at J, with 14 bases between the two ends. This CDR3 region has 16 residues. Germline loops: CDR1 LGHNA, CDR2 YNFKEQ. This CDR3 reads CASSQPEVGGNTEAFF. The CDR3 coding sequence is TGTGCCAGCAGCCAACCCGAAGTGGGGGGGAACACTGAAGCTTTCTTT.

V gene TRBV6-6 combines with J gene TRBJ2-1, with 10 bases lining up with TRBD1. V gave up 2 bases and J gave up 13 bases; unmatched junction bases: 8. The V gene's germline CDR1 is MNHNY and CDR2 SVGAGI (reference sequence). The length of the CDR3 is 14 residues. This CDR3 reads CASSYPGGTGVQFF. CDR3 nucleotide sequence: TGTGCCAGCAGTTACCCCGGAGGGACAGGGGTTCAGTTCTTC.

The chain has TRBV29-1 and TRBJ1-1; 7 bases match TRBD1. Germline V gene sequence: CDR1 SQVTM, CDR2 ANQGSEA. The CDR3 length is 14 residues. Germline trimming cut 0 bases from V and 4 bases from J; bases unmatched to any gene: 5. CDR3 loop: CSVEEYSGGTEAFF. CDR3 DNA: TGCAGCGTTGAAGAATACTCAGGGGGCACTGAAGCTTTCTTT. Based on the CDR3 plus reference TRBV29-1 and TRBJ1-1, the full variable domain is SAVISQKPSRDICQRGTSLTIQCQVDSQVTMMFWYRQQPGQSLTLIATANQGSEATYESGFVIDKFPISRPNLTFSTLTVSNMSPEDSSIYLCSVEEYSGGTEAFFGQGTRLTVV.